The next 12 T cell receptor beta chains were all read from a single sample in a study of cytomegalovirus exposure and HLA in healthy donors. The primer mix had 60 Vbeta and 13 Jbeta primers. Generated by immunoSEQ multiplex PCR, the TCRdb table keeps only in-frame clones and is missing some. The sample lists about 140,000 clones, around 80% occurring once. Sequences were obtained from PBMCs. These receptors were collected from a man aged 30-40 years in good health and CMV-seropositive.

This chain joins TRBV7-9 and TRBJ1-2; 11 bases line up with TRBD1. The trim removed 5 bases at V and 2 bases at J, leaving 10 bases unmatched. The CDR3 has 17 residues. Looked up from germline, CDR1 is SEHNR and CDR2 is FQNEAQ (reference sequence). The CDR3 protein is CASSDHRTGGANYGYTF. CDR3 coding DNA: TGTGCCAGCAGCGATCACCGGACAGGGGGCGCGAACTATGGCTACACCTTC.

This clone has a handful of counts. The V call is TRBV19, the J call TRBJ1-1; 8 nucleotides align to TRBD1. The CDR3 spans 14 residues. Losses at the gene ends were 3 bases for V and 5 bases for J; bases not matched to a gene: 5. Germline V gene lookup returns CDR1 LNHDA and CDR2 SQIVND (reference sequence). The CDR3, as DNA: TGTGCCAGTAGTATCTCAGGGGGCCGGACTGAAGCTTTCTTT. Translating gives CASSISGGRTEAFF. Drawing the rest from reference TRBV19 and TRBJ1-1, the complete variable domain is DGGITQSPKYLFRKEGQNVTLSCEQNLNHDAMYWYRQDPGQGLRLIYYSQIVNDFQKGDIAEGYSVSREKKESFPLTVTSAQKNPTAFYLCASSISGGRTEAFFGQGTRLTVV.

This clone is deemed medium-sized. The V call is TRBV7-9, the J call TRBJ2-7; D gene unclear. Germline CDR1 and CDR2: SEHNR and FQNEAQ (reference sequence). The CDR3 contains 14 residues. The V end was cut by 5 bases, the J end by 7 bases, with 18 bases between. As DNA, the CDR3 is TGTGCCAGCAGCAAGACCACAGAGTCGTGGGAGCAGTACTTC. The encoded protein is CASSKTTESWEQYF.

The chain uses TRBV7-3 and TRBJ1-1, with D hard to call. Germline V CDR1 and CDR2: SGHTA, FQGTGA. This CDR3 region has 17 residues. Trimming stripped 10 bases from V and 0 bases from J, with 24 bases between. CDR3 protein: CATSPVGIGRLNTEAFF. CDR3 nucleotides: TGTGCCACCTCACCCGTCGGGATCGGCCGATTGAACACTGAAGCTTTCTTT.

This chain links TRBV4-1 with TRBJ2-7; a weak D match, TRBD1 (6 bases). The V gene's germline CDR1 is MGHRA and CDR2 YSYEKL. V was cut by 5 bases and J by 0 bases, with 8 bases left in between. This CDR3 comprises 13 residues. CDR3 region: CASSYRVSYEQYF. The CDR3 DNA sequence: TGCGCCAGCAGCTACAGGGTCTCCTACGAGCAGTACTTC.

The DNA of the CDR3 is TGTGCCAGCAGACAGGGTGGGGACGACTATGGCTACACCTTC. This codes for CASRQGGDDYGYTF. The J gene is TRBJ1-2, the V gene TRBV6-5; D perhaps matches TRBD1 (6 bases). V was trimmed by 6 bases and J by 3 bases, leaving 14 bases between them. The CDR3 has 14 residues. CDR1 MNHEY and CDR2 SVGAGI come from the germline V gene.

The chain recombines TRBV7-9 with TRBJ2-3; 9 positions agree with TRBD2. After removal of 2 bases from V and 1 base from J, the junction contained 10 bases not matched to a gene. CDR1 and CDR2 from the germline V gene are SEHNR and FQNEAQ (reference sequence). CDR3 size: 18 residues. CDR3 in amino acids: CASSLIAGGPSGTDTQYF. For the CDR3, the DNA is TGTGCCAGCAGCTTAATTGCGGGAGGGCCCTCAGGCACAGATACGCAGTATTTT.

The chain joins TRBV27 to TRBJ2-5, with a tentative D call TRBD2 (6 bases). Trimming pared 2 bases from V and 6 bases from J, leaving 22 bases between. Germline V gene sequence: CDR1 MNHEY, CDR2 SMNVEV (reference sequence). This CDR3 region has 17 residues. DNA of the CDR3: TGTGCCAGCAGTTTAACGGTGACTAGGACCCCTCATCAGACCCAGTACTTC. As protein: CASSLTVTRTPHQTQYF.

The V and J genes are TRBV2 and TRBJ1-6; D perhaps matches TRBD1 (5 bases). Per the germline V gene, CDR1 is SNHLY and CDR2 is FYNNEI. The V and J ends lost 8 bases and 6 bases respectively, with 14 bases between them. This CDR3 is 14 amino acids long. The CDR3 region has the DNA TGTGCCAGCTCTGGTCGCGGGACTAATTCACCCCTCCACTTT. Protein sequence: CASSGRGTNSPLHF.

V and J are TRBV7-2 and TRBJ1-1; 9 positions match TRBD1. V gave up 4 bases and J gave up 6 bases; unmatched junction bases: 6. The CDR3 length is 14 residues. Per germline, CDR1 SGHTA and CDR2 FQGNSA. The CDR3 here is CASSSRTGDPEAFF. As DNA, the CDR3 is TGTGCCAGCAGCTCCCGGACAGGGGACCCTGAAGCTTTCTTT.

This chain links TRBV30 with TRBJ2-7; 9 nucleotides align to TRBD1. This CDR3 is built from 15 residues. Unmatched junction bases numbered 7, after V lost 2 bases and J lost 2 bases. Germline lookup yields CDR1 GTSNPN and CDR2 SVGIG (reference sequence). CDR3 protein: CAWSTWTGEAYEQYF. Written as DNA, the CDR3 is TGTGCCTGGAGTACCTGGACAGGGGAAGCCTACGAGCAGTACTTC. Supplemented by reference TRBV30 and TRBJ2-7, the full variable domain reads SQTIHQWPATLVQPVGSPLSLECTVEGTSNPNLYWYRQAAGRGLQLLFYSVGIGQISSEVPQNLSASRPQDRQFILSSKKLLLSDSGFYLCAWSTWTGEAYEQYFGPGTRLTVT.

The rearrangement joins TRBV4-1 to TRBJ2-5; tentatively, D is TRBD2 (6 bases). The CDR3 covers 14 residues. Germline lookup yields CDR1 MGHRA and CDR2 YSYEKL. Trimming took 1 base from V and 5 from J, leaving 11 bases between them. The CDR3 nucleotides are TGCGCCAGCAGCCAAGGCGGAGGGAGGGAGACCCAGTACTTC. As protein: CASSQGGGRETQYF.